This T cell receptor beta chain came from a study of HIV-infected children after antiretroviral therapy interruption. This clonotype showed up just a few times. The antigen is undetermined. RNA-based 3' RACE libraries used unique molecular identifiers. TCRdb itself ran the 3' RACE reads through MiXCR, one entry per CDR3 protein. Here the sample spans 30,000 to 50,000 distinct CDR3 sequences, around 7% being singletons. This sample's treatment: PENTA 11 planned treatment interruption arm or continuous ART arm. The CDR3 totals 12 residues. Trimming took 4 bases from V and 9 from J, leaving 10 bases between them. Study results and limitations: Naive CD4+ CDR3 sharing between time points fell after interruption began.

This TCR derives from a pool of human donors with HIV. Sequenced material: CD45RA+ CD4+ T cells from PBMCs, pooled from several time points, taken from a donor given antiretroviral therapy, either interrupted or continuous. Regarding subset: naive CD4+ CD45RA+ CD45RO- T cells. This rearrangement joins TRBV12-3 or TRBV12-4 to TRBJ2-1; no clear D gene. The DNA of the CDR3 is TGTGCCAGCAGTTCCATCCTGGGTGAGCAGTTCTTC. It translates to CASSSILGEQFF.